This TCR beta chain came from a study of blood T cell repertoires in COVID-19. Study-wide background: The study drew acute and convalescent COVID-19 samples from the United States, Italy and Spain.

Per the original data handling: Researchers report that nucleated cell counts were estimated from reference gene primer amplification. The data were produced by immunoSEQ multiplex PCR, yet TCRdb's version contains in-frame clones alone and is incomplete. From that table come the V and J calls and clone size; the DNA was used to work out D and trimming. The data contain approximately 260,000 clones, approximately 87% of them singletons. The germline V gene encodes CDR1 SGHAT and CDR2 FQNNGV. V gave up 5 bases and J gave up 3 bases, with 20 bases separating them. This CDR3 has 16 amino acids. Sequencing was performed on peripheral blood. The genes are TRBV11-2 and TRBJ2-7, with a possible D match to TRBD2 (5 bases). This TCR was recovered from a human donor in a cohort sampled during active COVID-19. The DNA of the CDR3 is TGTGCCAGCAGCATAACCGGGGTCGGATTTGGCTACGAGCAGTACTTC. Translation gives CASSITGVGFGYEQYF.